Here is one T cell receptor (beta chain) with its context. Its antigen remains unknown. This specimen belongs to a study of cytomegalovirus exposure and HLA in healthy donors. Study-wide results and caveats: TCR beta sequences reportedly predicted the HLA-A and HLA-B alleles of most subjects accurately. Highest at DRB1 and lowest at HLA-C, TCR association rates differed among HLA loci in a later analysis. Associated with cytomegalovirus, according to the listing, were around 160 TCR beta chains.

Looked up from germline, CDR1 is GTSNPN and CDR2 is SVGIG (reference sequence). CDR3 size: 14 residues. J gave up 2 bases and V 3 bases, and 2 bases lay outside the gene matches. The PCR ran on 60 Vbeta and 13 Jbeta primers. The protocol was immunoSEQ multiplex PCR, while the TCRdb copy is restricted to in-frame clones and leaves out a portion. In the table there are roughly 140,000 clones, approximately 82% of which are singletons. Sequences were obtained from PBMCs. This receptor was identified in a woman in her fifties or sixties in good health and CMV-seropositive. The V and J genes are TRBV30 and TRBJ2-4; 9 bases fit TRBD1. The CDR3 sequence is CAWRQGATKNIQYF. The CDR3 bases are TGTGCCTGGAGACAGGGGGCCACCAAAAACATTCAGTACTTC.